What follows are 20 T cell receptor beta chains derived from one specimen sequenced in a study of T cell responses to AZD1222 COVID-19 vaccine. Profiling relied on immunoSEQ multiplex PCR, and the TCRdb table lists in-frame clones only, not all of them. The profile shows 120,000 or so clones, 91% of them singletons. The sequencing here drew on peripheral blood, taken on day 0 of AZD1222 vaccination. Receptors were obtained from an adult in good health.

This chain connects TRBV7-2 to TRBJ2-5, with TRBD2 matching over 15 bases. The V segment lost 0 bases and the J segment 7 bases; nucleotides outside the gene matches: 6. There are 17 residues in the CDR3. CDR1 and CDR2 from the germline V gene are SGHTA and FQGNSA. CDR3 nucleotides: TGTGCCAGCAGCTTAGCGGGGACTAGCGGGAGGAGGGGGACCCAGTACTTC. It yields the protein CASSLAGTSGRRGTQYF.

Here the CDR3 reads CASSLGQNSPLHF. The CDR3 DNA follows: TGTGCCAGCAGTTTAGGACAGAATTCACCCCTCCACTTT. The V and J genes are TRBV27 and TRBJ1-6; D might be TRBD1 (6 bases). Germline V gives CDR1 MNHEY, CDR2 SMNVEV (reference sequence). The CDR3 has 13 amino acids. V gave up 2 bases and J gave up 7 bases, with 6 bases separating them.

The chain uses TRBV6-5 and TRBJ2-4; D remains unclear. CDR1 and CDR2 from the germline V gene are MNHEY and SVGAGI. V lost 8 bases and J lost 0, with 14 bases in between. The CDR3 contains 15 residues. Here the CDR3 DNA reads TGTGCCAGCGGAATGACCTCCCTAGCCAAAAACATTCAGTACTTC. Translated, it gives CASGMTSLAKNIQYF.

V usage is TRBV15 and J usage is TRBJ2-5; the D is unclear. V dropped 0 bases and J dropped 2 bases, with 4 bases sitting between them. Per germline, CDR1 LNHNV and CDR2 YYDKDF (reference sequence). The CDR3 totals 13 residues. The CDR3 loop reads CATSRDLQETQYF. CDR3 coding DNA: TGTGCCACCAGCAGAGATTTACAAGAGACCCAGTACTTC.

The chain combines TRBV13 with TRBJ2-1; weak D call: TRBD1 (6 bases). Germline CDR1 reads PRHDT; CDR2 reads FYEKMQ (reference sequence). The CDR3 runs to 16 residues. Trimming stripped 5 bases from V and 3 bases from J, with 17 bases between. The CDR3 sequence is CASSTSGDPNYNEQFF. The CDR3 DNA reads TGTGCCAGCAGCACGTCAGGGGACCCTAACTACAATGAGCAGTTCTTC.

This clone has only one observation. The chain joins TRBV27 to TRBJ1-5; D ambiguous. Germline V lookup: CDR1 MNHEY, CDR2 SMNVEV (reference sequence). Trimming pared 2 bases from V and 1 base from J, leaving 12 bases between. This CDR3 has 16 residues. DNA of the CDR3: TGTGCCAGCAGTTTAATGGCACCAGCCAGCAATCAGCCCCAGCATTTT. Protein: CASSLMAPASNQPQHF.

The chain joins TRBV20-1 to TRBJ2-6, with D maybe TRBD2 (6 bases). Per germline, CDR1 DFQATT and CDR2 SNEGSKA (reference sequence). V was pared by 3 bases and J by 2 bases, with 17 bases between. This CDR3 has 17 residues. CDR3 protein: CSASSGTSEAGANVLTF. In DNA, the CDR3 is TGCAGTGCTAGTTCCGGGACTTCTGAGGCTGGGGCCAACGTCCTGACTTTC.

The chain is built from TRBV5-5 and TRBJ1-1; D is ambiguous. The CDR3 totals 16 residues. Germline V gene sequence: CDR1 SGHKS, CDR2 YYEKEE (reference sequence). Trimming shortened V by 2 bases and J by 5 bases, and 19 bases separated the two germline ends. DNA of the CDR3: TGTGCCAGCAGCTTCCATTATAAGGTTGAGGGTACTGAAGCTTTCTTT. It is translated as CASSFHYKVEGTEAFF. The variable domain in full, with the rest retrieved from reference TRBV5-5 and TRBJ1-1, is DAGVTQSPTHLIKTRGQQVTLRCSPISGHKSVSWYQQVLGQGPQFIFQYYEKEERGRGNFPDRFSARQFPNYSSELNVNALLLGDSALYLCASSFHYKVEGTEAFFGQGTRLTVV.

The chain carries TRBV5-1 and TRBJ1-2; D might be TRBD1 (5 bases). CDR1 SGHRS and CDR2 YFSETQ come from the germline V gene. The V end lost 2 bases, the J end lost 0 bases, and 23 bases lay between the germline ends. The CDR3 has 19 residues. CDR3 DNA sequence: TGCGCCAGCAGCTTTTACGGGGGATCCAAATTAGGAACTAACTATGGCTACACCTTC. Translation: CASSFYGGSKLGTNYGYTF.

This clone was counted once. The chain is built from TRBV19 and TRBJ2-1; 9 bases fit TRBD1. The V segment lost 4 bases and the J segment 4 bases; nucleotides outside the gene matches: 5. CDR3 length: 15 amino acids. Germline CDR1 is LNHDA and CDR2 is SQIVND (reference sequence). The CDR3 bases are TGTGCCAGTAGTAGCCGAGGACAGGGGTACAATGAGCAGTTCTTC. Translating gives CASSSRGQGYNEQFF.

The V and J genes are TRBV4-2 and TRBJ2-7, with D unclear. The germline V gene encodes CDR1 LGHNA and CDR2 YNFKEQ. CDR3 length: 16 residues. Trimming stripped 2 bases from V and 7 bases from J, with 21 bases between. CDR3: CASSQSSGVWGREQYF. CDR3 sequence (DNA): TGTGCCAGCAGCCAATCTTCGGGCGTCTGGGGTCGGGAGCAGTACTTC.

The chain carries TRBV19 and TRBJ1-4; a weak D match, TRBD1 (5 bases). Germline V gene sequence: CDR1 LNHDA, CDR2 SQIVND (reference sequence). V was pared by 3 bases and J by 6 bases, with 11 bases between. CDR3 size: 14 residues. For the CDR3, the DNA is TGTGCCAGTAGTATTTGGGGGAGCGATGAAAAACTGTTTTTT. Protein: CASSIWGSDEKLFF.

The V and J genes are TRBV4-1 and TRBJ2-7, with TRBD2 as a possible D gene (5 bases). In germline, CDR1 is MGHRA, CDR2 YSYEKL. Trimming took 0 bases from V and 0 from J, leaving 15 bases between them. The CDR3 is made up of 17 amino acids. The CDR3 is CASSQEGEEVFSYEQYF. The CDR3 DNA is TGCGCCAGCAGCCAAGAGGGCGAGGAGGTATTCTCCTACGAGCAGTACTTC.

The chain couples TRBV27 to TRBJ1-1; TRBD1 matches at 8 bases. The germline V gene has CDR1 MNHEY and CDR2 SMNVEV (reference sequence). The CDR3 length is 14 residues. The V segment lost 6 bases and the J segment 4 bases; nucleotides outside the gene matches: 7. The CDR3 coding sequence is TGTGCCAGCAGCCCTGCAGGGGGCACCACTGAAGCTTTCTTT. It translates to CASSPAGGTTEAFF.

The gene calls are TRBV7-3 and TRBJ1-2; a possible D gene is TRBD1 (5 bases). Trimming left V 2 bases short and J 8 bases short, with 18 bases between. Looked up from germline, CDR1 is SGHTA and CDR2 is FQGTGA. The CDR3 has 15 residues. The CDR3, as DNA: TGTGCCAGCAGCTTATTCGGGACCGCAGAGGAGGGCTACACCTTC. Its protein is CASSLFGTAEEGYTF.

The V and J genes are TRBV7-9 and TRBJ1-4; D is possibly TRBD1 (6 bases). CDR1 is SEHNR and CDR2 is FQNEAQ in the germline V gene (reference sequence). The CDR3 sequence is 13 residues long. Trimming took off 6 bases at V and 8 bases at J, with 13 bases between the two ends. CDR3 amino acids: CASSSQGLEKLFF. CDR3 bases: TGTGCCAGCAGTTCCCAGGGGCTCGAAAAACTGTTTTTT.

V and J are TRBV5-1 and TRBJ2-2; no firm D call. CDR3 length equals 13 residues. Germline V gene sequence: CDR1 SGHRS, CDR2 YFSETQ. V lost 6 bases and J 0 bases, leaving 6 bases between the germline ends. CDR3 loop: CASNTANTGELFF. The CDR3 coding sequence is TGCGCCAGCAACACCGCGAACACCGGGGAGCTGTTTTTT.

This chain joins TRBV7-8 and TRBJ1-3; D perhaps matches TRBD1 (5 bases). There are 15 residues in the CDR3. The germline V gene encodes CDR1 SGHVS and CDR2 FQNEAQ. Trimming left V 5 bases short and J 4 bases short, with 15 bases between. CDR3 region: CASSRFRDPGNTIYF. Written as DNA, the CDR3 is TGTGCCAGCAGCCGATTCCGGGACCCCGGAAACACCATATATTTT. The complete variable domain, with remaining parts taken from reference TRBV7-8 and TRBJ1-3, reads GAGVSQSPRYKVAKRGQDVALRCDPISGHVSLFWYQQALGQGPEFLTYFQNEAQLDKSGLPSDRFFAERPEGSVSTLKIQRTQQEDSAVYLCASSRFRDPGNTIYFGEGSWLTVV.

The chain carries TRBV7-2 and TRBJ1-3, with TRBD1 as a possible D gene (6 bases). CDR1 is SGHTA, CDR2 FQGNSA, per germline. The V end was cut by 2 bases, the J end by 1 base, with 12 bases between. The length of the CDR3 is 16 residues. The CDR3 region has the DNA TGTGCCAGCAGCTTACAGATCGGGACATCTGGAAACACCATATATTTT. Translating it yields CASSLQIGTSGNTIYF.

This clone appeared once. The V call is TRBV5-4, the J call TRBJ2-7; 8 bases agree with TRBD1. The CDR3 consists of 16 residues. Germline CDR1 and CDR2: SGHNT and YYREEE (reference sequence). J was trimmed by 2 bases and V by 4 bases; bases with no gene match: 11. CDR3 sequence: CASSPTPGTGPYEQYF. As DNA, the CDR3 is TGTGCCAGCAGCCCCACACCCGGGACAGGTCCCTACGAGCAGTACTTC.